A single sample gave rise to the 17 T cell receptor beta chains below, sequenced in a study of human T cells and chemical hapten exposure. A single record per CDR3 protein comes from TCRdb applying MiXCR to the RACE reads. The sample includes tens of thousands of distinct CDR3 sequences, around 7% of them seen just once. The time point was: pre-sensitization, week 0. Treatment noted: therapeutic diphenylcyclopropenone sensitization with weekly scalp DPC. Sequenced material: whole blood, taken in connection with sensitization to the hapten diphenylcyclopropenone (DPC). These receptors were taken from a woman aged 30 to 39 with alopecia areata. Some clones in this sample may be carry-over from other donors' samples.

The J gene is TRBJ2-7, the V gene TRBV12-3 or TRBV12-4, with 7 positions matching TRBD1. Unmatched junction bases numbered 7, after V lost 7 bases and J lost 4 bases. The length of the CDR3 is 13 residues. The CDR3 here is CASTTGTDYEQYF. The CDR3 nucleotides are TGTGCCAGCACTACCGGGACAGATTACGAGCAGTACTTC.

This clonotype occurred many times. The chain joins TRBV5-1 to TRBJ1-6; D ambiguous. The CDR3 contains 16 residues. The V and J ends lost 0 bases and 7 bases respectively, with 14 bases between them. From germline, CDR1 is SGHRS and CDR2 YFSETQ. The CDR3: CASSLGPGTTNSPLHF. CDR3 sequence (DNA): TGCGCCAGCAGCTTGGGGCCAGGTACTACAAATTCACCCCTCCACTTT.

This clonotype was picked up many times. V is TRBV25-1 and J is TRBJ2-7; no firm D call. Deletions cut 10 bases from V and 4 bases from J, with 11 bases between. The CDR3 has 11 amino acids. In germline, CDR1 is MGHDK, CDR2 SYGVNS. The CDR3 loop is CATLKGYEQYF. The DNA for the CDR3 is TGTGCCACCCTCAAAGGGTACGAGCAGTACTTC.

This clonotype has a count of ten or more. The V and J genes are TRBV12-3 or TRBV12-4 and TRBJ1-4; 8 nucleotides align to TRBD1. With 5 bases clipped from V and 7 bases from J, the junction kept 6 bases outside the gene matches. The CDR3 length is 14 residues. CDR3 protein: CASSRTGPSEKLFF. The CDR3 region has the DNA TGTGCCAGCAGTCGGACAGGGCCAAGTGAAAAACTGTTTTTT.

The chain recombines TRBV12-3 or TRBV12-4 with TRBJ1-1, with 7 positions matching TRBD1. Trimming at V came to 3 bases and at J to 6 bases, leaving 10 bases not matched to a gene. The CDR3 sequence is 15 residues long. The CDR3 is CASSLGEKGAPEAFF. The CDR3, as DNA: TGTGCCAGCAGTTTGGGGGAGAAGGGGGCACCTGAAGCTTTCTTT.

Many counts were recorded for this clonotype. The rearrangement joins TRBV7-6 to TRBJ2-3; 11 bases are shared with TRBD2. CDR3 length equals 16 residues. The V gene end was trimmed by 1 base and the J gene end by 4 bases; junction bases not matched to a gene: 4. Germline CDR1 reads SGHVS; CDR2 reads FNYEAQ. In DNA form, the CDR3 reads TGTGCCAGCAGCTTAGGGGTTAGCGGGGGGGCAGATACGCAGTATTTT. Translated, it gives CASSLGVSGGADTQYF. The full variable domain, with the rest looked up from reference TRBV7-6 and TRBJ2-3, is GAGVSQSPRYKVTKRGQDVALRCDPISGHVSLYWYRQALGQGPEFLTYFNYEAQQDKSGLPNDRFSAERPEGSISTLTIQRTEQRDSAMYRCASSLGVSGGADTQYFGPGTRLTVL.

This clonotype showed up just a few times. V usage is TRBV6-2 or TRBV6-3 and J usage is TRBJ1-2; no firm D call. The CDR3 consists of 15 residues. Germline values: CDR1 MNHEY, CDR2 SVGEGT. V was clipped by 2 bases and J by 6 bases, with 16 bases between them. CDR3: CASSYLSQPGDGYTF. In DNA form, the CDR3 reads TGTGCCAGCAGTTACCTTTCGCAACCGGGCGATGGCTACACCTTC.

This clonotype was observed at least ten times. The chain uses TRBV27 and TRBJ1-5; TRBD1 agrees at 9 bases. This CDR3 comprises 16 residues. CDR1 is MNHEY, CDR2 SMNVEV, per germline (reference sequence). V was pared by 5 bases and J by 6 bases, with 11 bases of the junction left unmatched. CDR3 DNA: TGTGCCAGCAGTCCTTATCGGACAGGGGCTGGTCAGCCCCAGCATTTT. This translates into CASSPYRTGAGQPQHF.

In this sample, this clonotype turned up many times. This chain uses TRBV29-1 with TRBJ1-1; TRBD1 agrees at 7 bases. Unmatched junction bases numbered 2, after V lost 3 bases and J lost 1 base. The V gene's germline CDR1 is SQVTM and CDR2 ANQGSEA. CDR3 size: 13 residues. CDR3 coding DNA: TGCAGCGTTGATAGGGGGCCGAACACTGAAGCTTTCTTT. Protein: CSVDRGPNTEAFF.

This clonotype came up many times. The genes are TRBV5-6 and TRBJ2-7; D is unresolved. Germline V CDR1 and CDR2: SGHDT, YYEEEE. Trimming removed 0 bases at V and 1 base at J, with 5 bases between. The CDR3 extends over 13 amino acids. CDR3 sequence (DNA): TGTGCCAGCAGCTTGGGACGATCCTACGAGCAGTACTTC. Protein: CASSLGRSYEQYF.

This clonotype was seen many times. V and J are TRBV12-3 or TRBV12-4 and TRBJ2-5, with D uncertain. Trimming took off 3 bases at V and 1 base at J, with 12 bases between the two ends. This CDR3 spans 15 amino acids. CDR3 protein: CASSFTSLAQETQYF. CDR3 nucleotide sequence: TGTGCCAGCAGTTTCACCTCTCTGGCCCAAGAGACCCAGTACTTC.

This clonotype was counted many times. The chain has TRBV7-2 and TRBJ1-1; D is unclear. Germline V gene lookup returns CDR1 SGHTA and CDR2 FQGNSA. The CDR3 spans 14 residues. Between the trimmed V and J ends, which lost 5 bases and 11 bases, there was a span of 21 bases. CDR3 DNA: TGTGCCAGCAGCACCAATCGGGGTAGAAGTGGTGCTTTCTTT. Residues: CASSTNRGRSGAFF.

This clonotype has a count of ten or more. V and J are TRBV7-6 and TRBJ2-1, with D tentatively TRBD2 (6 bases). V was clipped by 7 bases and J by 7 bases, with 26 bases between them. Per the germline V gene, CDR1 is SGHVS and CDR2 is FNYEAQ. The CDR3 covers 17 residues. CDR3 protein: CASTSRVLRTRGNEQFF. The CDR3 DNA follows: TGTGCCAGCACCTCACGAGTATTGCGGACTCGGGGGAATGAGCAGTTCTTC.

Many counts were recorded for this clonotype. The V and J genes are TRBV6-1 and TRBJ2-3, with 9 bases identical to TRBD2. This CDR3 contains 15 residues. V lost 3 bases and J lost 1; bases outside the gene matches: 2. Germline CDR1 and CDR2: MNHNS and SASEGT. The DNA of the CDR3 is TGTGCCAGCAGTGACCCTAGCGGGGGCACAGATACGCAGTATTTT. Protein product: CASSDPSGGTDTQYF.

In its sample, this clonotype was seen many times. The CDR3 DNA reads TGTGCCAGCAGCTTAAGCCCGATGGGAGTAGGGGCCGGGGAGCTGTTTTTT. Amino acid sequence: CASSLSPMGVGAGELFF. V is TRBV7-2 and J is TRBJ2-2; D might be TRBD1 or TRBD2, each matching 5 bases. Germline CDR1 SGHTA, CDR2 FQGNSA. Deletions cut 2 bases from V and 6 bases from J, with 19 bases between. The CDR3 length is 17 residues.

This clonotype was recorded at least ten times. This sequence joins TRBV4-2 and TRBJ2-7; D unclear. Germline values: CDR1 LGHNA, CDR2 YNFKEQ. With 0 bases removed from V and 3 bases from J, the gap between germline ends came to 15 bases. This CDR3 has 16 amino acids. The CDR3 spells CASSQESKKPLYEQYF. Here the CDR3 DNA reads TGTGCCAGCAGCCAAGAGTCAAAGAAGCCCCTCTACGAGCAGTACTTC.

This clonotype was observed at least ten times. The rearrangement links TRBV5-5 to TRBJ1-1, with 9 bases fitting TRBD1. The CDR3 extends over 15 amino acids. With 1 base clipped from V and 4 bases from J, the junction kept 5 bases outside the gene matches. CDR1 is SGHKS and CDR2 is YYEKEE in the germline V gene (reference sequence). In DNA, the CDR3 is TGTGCCAGCAGCTTGAGGGTGACAGGGGGCACTGAAGCTTTCTTT. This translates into CASSLRVTGGTEAFF.